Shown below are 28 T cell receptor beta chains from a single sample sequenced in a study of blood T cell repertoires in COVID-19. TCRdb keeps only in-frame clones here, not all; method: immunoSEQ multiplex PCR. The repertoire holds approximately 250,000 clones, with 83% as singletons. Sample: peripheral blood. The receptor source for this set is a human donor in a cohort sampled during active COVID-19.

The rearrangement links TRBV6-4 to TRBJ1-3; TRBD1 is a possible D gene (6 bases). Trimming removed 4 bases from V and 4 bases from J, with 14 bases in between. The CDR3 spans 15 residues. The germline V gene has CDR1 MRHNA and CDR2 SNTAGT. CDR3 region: CASSVGRTDGNTIYF. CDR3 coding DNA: TGTGCCAGCAGTGTAGGTAGGACAGACGGAAACACCATATATTTT.

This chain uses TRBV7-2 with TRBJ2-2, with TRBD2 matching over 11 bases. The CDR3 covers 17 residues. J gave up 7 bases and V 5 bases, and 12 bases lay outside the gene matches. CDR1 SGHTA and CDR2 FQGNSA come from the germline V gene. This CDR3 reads CASSLGPGLAEGGELFF. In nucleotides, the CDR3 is TGTGCCAGCAGCCTGGGACCGGGACTAGCGGAGGGCGGGGAGCTGTTTTTT. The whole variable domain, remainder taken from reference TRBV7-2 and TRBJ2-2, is GAGVSQSPSNKVTEKGKDVELRCDPISGHTALYWYRQSLGQGLEFLIYFQGNSAPDKSGLPSDRFSAERTGGSVSTLTIQRTQQEDSAVYLCASSLGPGLAEGGELFFGEGSRLTVL.

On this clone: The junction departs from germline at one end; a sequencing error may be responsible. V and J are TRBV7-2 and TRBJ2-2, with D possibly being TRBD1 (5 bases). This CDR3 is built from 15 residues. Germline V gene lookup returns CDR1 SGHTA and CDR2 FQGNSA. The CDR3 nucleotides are TGTGCCAGCAGCTCCACTACAGGTTACACCAGGGAGCTGTTTTTT. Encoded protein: CASSSTTGYTRELFF.

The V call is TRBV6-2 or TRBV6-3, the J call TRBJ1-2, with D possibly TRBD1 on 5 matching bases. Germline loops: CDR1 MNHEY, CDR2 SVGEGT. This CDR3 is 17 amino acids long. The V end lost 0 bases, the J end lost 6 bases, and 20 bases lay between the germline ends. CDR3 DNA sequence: TGTGCCAGCAGTTACTCGTCTCATGGCAGGGAAGGAGATGGCTACACCTTC. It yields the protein CASSYSSHGREGDGYTF.

In DNA form, the CDR3 reads TGTGCCAGCAGCTTCCGGCGGGGAATGTTACAGGAGACCCAGTACTTC. Amino acid sequence: CASSFRRGMLQETQYF. The chain combines TRBV5-8 with TRBJ2-5, with TRBD2 as a possible D gene (6 bases). The V end lost 2 bases, the J end lost 5 bases, and 19 bases lay between the germline ends. Germline V gene sequence: CDR1 SGHTS, CDR2 YDEGEE. The CDR3 is made up of 16 amino acids.

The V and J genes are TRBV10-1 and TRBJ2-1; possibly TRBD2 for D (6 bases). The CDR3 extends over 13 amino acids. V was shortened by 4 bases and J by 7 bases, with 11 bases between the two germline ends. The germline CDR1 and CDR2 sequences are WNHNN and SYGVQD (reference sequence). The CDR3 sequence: CASSASTSNEQFF. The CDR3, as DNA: TGCGCCAGCAGTGCCTCGACTAGTAATGAGCAGTTCTTC.

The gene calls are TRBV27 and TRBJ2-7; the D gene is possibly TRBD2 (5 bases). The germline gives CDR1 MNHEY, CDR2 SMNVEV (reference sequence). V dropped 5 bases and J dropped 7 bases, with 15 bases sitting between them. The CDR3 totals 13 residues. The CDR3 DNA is TGTGCCAGCAGTCCCGGGGTAGTGGGGGAGCAGTACTTC. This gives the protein CASSPGVVGEQYF.

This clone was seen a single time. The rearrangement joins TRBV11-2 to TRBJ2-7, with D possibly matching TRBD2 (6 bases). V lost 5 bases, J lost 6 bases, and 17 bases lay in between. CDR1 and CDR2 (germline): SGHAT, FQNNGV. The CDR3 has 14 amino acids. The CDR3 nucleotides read TGTGCCAGCAGCCCCCGCCAGGGAGGATTCGAGCAGTACTTC. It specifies CASSPRQGGFEQYF.

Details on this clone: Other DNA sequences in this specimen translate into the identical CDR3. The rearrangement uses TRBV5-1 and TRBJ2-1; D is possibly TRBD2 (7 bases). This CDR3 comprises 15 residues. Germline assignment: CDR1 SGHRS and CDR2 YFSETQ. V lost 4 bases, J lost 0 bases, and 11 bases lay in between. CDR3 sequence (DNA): TGCGCCAGCAGCCTCGGGGGGCTCTCCTACAATGAGCAGTTCTTC. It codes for CASSLGGLSYNEQFF. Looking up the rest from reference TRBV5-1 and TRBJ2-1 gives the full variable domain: KAGVTQTPRYLIKTRGQQVTLSCSPISGHRSVSWYQQTPGQGLQFLFEYFSETQRNKGNFPGRFSGRQFSNSRSEMNVSTLELGDSALYLCASSLGGLSYNEQFFGPGTRLTVL.

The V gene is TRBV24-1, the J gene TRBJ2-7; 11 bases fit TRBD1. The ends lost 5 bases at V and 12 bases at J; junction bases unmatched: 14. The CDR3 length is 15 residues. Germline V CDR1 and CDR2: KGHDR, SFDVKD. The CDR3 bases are TGTGCCACCAGTGGCCCAGGACAGGGGGCAATCTCCCGGTACTTC. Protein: CATSGPGQGAISRYF.

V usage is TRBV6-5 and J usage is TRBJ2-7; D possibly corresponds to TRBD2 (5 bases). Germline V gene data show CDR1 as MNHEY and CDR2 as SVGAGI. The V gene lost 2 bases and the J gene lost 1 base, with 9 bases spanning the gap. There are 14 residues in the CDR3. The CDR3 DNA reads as TGTGCCAGCAGTTACGAGAGGGAATCCTACGAGCAGTACTTC. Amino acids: CASSYERESYEQYF.

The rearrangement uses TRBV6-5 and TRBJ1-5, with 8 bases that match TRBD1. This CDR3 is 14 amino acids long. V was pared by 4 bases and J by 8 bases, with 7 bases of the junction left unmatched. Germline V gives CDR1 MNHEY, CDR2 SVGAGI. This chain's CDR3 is CASSLAGGEKPQHF. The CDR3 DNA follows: TGTGCCAGCAGTTTGGCAGGGGGCGAAAAGCCCCAGCATTTT.

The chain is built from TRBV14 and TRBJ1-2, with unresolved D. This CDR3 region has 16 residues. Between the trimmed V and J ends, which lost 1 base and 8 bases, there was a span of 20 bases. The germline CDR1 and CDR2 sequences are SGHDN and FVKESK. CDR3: CASSQAASAVRGGYTF. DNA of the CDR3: TGTGCCAGCAGCCAAGCGGCAAGCGCAGTACGGGGAGGCTACACCTTC.

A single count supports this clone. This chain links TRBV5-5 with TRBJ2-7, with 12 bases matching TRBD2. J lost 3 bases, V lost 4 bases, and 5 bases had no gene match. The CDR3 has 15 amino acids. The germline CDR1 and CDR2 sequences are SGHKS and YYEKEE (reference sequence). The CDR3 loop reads CASSTGLAGLYEQYF. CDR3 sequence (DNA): TGTGCCAGCAGCACCGGACTAGCGGGGCTCTACGAGCAGTACTTC.

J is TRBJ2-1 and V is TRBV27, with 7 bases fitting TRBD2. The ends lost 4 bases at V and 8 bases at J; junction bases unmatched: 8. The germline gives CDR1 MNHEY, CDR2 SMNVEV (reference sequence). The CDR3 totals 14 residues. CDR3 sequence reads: CASSWTRGIHEQFF. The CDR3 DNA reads TGTGCCAGCAGTTGGACTAGAGGGATCCATGAGCAGTTCTTC.

CDR3 loop: CATSLGGIEEQFF. In nucleotides, the CDR3 is TGTGCCACCAGTTTGGGGGGAATAGAGGAGCAGTTCTTC. The V gene is TRBV24-1, the J gene TRBJ2-1, with TRBD2 as a possible D gene (6 bases). The CDR3 runs 13 residues. V was trimmed by 6 bases and J by 10 bases, leaving 15 bases between them. Per the germline V gene, CDR1 is KGHDR and CDR2 is SFDVKD.

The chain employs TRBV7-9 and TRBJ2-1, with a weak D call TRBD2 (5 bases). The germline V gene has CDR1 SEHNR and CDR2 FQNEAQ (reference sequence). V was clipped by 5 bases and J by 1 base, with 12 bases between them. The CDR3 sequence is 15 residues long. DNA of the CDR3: TGTGCCAGCAGCCAAGGGAGTTCTTCCTACAATGAGCAGTTCTTC. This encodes CASSQGSSSYNEQFF.

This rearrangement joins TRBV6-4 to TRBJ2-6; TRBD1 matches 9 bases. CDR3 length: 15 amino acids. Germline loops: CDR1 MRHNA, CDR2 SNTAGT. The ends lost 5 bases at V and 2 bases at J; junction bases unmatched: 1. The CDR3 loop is CASSTGGPGANVLTF. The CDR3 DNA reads TGTGCCAGCAGTACAGGGGGCCCTGGGGCCAACGTCCTGACTTTC.

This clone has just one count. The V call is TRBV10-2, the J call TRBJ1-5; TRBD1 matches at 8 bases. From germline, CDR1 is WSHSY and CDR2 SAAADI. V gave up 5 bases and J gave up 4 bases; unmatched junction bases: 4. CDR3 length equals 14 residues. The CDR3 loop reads CASSRTGTNQPQHF. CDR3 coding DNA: TGCGCCAGCAGTCGGACAGGGACAAATCAGCCCCAGCATTTT.

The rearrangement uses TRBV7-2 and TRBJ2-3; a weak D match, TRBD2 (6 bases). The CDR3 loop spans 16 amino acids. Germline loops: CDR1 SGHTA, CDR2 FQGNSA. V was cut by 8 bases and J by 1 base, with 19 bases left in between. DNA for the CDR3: TGTGCCAGCCGGAGGGGCGGGGAAGCGGGCACAGATACGCAGTATTTT. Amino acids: CASRRGGEAGTDTQYF.

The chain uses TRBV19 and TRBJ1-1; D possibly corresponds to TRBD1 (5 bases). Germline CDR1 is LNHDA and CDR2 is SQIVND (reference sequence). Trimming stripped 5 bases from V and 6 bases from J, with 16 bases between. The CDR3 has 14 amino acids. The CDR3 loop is CASSPQTAGAEAFF. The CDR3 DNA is TGTGCCAGTAGTCCCCAGACAGCTGGGGCTGAAGCTTTCTTT.

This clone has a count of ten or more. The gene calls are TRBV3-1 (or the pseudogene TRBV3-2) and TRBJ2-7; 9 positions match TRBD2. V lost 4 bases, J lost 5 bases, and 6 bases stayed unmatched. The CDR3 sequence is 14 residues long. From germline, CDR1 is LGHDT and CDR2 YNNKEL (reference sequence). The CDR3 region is CASSREGTSNEQYF. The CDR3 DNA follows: TGTGCCAGCAGCCGGGAGGGGACTAGCAACGAGCAGTACTTC.

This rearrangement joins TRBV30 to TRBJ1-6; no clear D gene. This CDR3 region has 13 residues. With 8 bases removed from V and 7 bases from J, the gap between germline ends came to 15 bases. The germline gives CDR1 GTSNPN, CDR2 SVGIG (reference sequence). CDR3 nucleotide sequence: TGTGCCATTTCCGGGTCAGCGAATTCACCCCTCCACTTT. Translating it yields CAISGSANSPLHF.

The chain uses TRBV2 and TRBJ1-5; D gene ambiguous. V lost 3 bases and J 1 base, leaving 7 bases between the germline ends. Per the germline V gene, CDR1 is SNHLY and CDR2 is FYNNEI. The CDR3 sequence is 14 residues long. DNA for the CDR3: TGTGCCAGCAGTGACGGCAGGAGCAATCAGCCCCAGCATTTT. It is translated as CASSDGRSNQPQHF.

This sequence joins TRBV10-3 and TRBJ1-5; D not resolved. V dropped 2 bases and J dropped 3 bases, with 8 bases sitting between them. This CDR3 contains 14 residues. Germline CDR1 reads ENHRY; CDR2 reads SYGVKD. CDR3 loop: CAISEEGNNQPQHF. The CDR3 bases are TGTGCCATCAGTGAGGAGGGTAACAATCAGCCCCAGCATTTT.

The CDR3 reads CASSYYRGTEAFF. CDR3 in DNA: TGTGCCAGCAGCTACTACAGGGGCACTGAAGCTTTCTTT. The genes are TRBV3-1 (or the pseudogene TRBV3-2) and TRBJ1-1, with 7 positions matching TRBD1. With V trimmed by 5 bases and J by 4 bases, 4 bases remained unmatched. Germline V gene sequence: CDR1 LGHDT, CDR2 YNNKEL (reference sequence). This CDR3 has 13 residues.

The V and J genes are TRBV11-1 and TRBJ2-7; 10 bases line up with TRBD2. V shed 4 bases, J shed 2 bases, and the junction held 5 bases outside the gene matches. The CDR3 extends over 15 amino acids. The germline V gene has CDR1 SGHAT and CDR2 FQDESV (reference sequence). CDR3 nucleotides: TGTGCCAGCAGCTCGTCTAGCGGGGGCGCCTACGAGCAGTACTTC. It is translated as CASSSSSGGAYEQYF.

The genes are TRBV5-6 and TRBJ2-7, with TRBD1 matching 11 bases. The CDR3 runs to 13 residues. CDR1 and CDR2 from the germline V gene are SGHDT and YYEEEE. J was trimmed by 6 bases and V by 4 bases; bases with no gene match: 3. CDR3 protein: CASSTDRGREQYF. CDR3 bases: TGTGCCAGCAGCACGGACAGGGGGCGCGAGCAGTACTTC.